A selection of T cell receptor beta chains follows, all from one sample in a study of blood T cells in healthy people across ages. A single record per CDR3 protein comes from TCRdb applying MiXCR to the 5' RACE reads. The sample holds around 820,000 distinct CDR3 sequences, 20% to 25% seen once. A further study also used this sample, focusing on T cells of mothers and their children.

The sequencing sample was made of blood. These receptors all stem from a boy aged 10-17 years in good health. Each CDR3 is given with its conserved first and last residue. D genes are given only for firm matches. Clone size is shown for a subset of rows, as once, few, many or a class of expanded clone.

d_call	v_call	clone_size	j_call	cdr3_nt	cdr3_aa
TRBD1	TRBV2	.	TRBJ1-4	TGTGCCAGCAGTGCGGAGACAGGGGATAATGAAAAACTGTTTTTT	CASSAETGDNEKLFF
.	TRBV10-2	few	TRBJ1-1	TGTGCCAGCAGTTCGTCAGGGATGAACACTGAAGCTTTCTTT	CASSSSGMNTEAFF
.	TRBV10-3	.	TRBJ2-4	TGTGCCGTCAGTGTTGGGGTAGCCAAAAACATTCAGTACTTC	CAVSVGVAKNIQYF
.	TRBV27	few	TRBJ1-2	TGTGCCAGCGGCCTTTCACCAAACTATGGCTACACCTTC	CASGLSPNYGYTF
.	TRBV7-8	.	TRBJ1-3	TGTGCCAGCAGAGAATCGCGGCACAGGGAGGTCACGGACACCATATATTTT	CASRESRHREVTDTIYF
.	TRBV7-9	.	TRBJ1-2	TGTGCCAGCAGCTTAGGTTCGGGACAACGCGGCTACACCTTC	CASSLGSGQRGYTF
.	TRBV3-1	.	TRBJ1-4	TGTGCCAGCAGCCAACAGGGTCCTGATGAAAAACTGTTTTTT	CASSQQGPDEKLFF
TRBD1	TRBV12-3/TRBV12-4	.	TRBJ1-2	TGTGCCAGCAGCAATCCCCAAGGACAGGGGGCATTCGGCTACACCTTC	CASSNPQGQGAFGYTF
.	TRBV5-1	few	TRBJ2-7	TGCGCCAGCAGCCAAGGGGTATCCCTAATTTACGAGCAGTACTTC	CASSQGVSLIYEQYF
.	TRBV3-1	few	TRBJ1-2	TGTGCCAGCAGCCAAGATGACGGCGGGGGGGACTATGGCTACACCTTC	CASSQDDGGGDYGYTF
TRBD1	TRBV4-2	.	TRBJ2-7	TGTGCCAGCAGCCAGAACGCGGCTCCGACAGGGAACGAGCAGTACTTC	CASSQNAAPTGNEQYF
.	TRBV20-1	.	TRBJ2-5	TGCAGTGCTAGAGATTCGCTCAGGGGAGAGACCCAGTACTTC	CSARDSLRGETQYF
TRBD1	TRBV7-9	few	TRBJ2-2	TGTGCCAGCAGCCCCCGAGGTGGGACAGACACCGGGGAGCTGTTTTTT	CASSPRGGTDTGELFF
.	TRBV29-1	few	TRBJ1-3	TGCAGCGTGGTTCTCAATAGCTCTGGAAACACCATATATTTT	CSVVLNSSGNTIYF
.	TRBV29-1	few	TRBJ1-1	TGCAGCGCCCGGACGTTCCTTAACACTGAAGCTTTCTTT	CSARTFLNTEAFF
.	TRBV10-3	.	TRBJ1-3	TGTGCCATCAGTGAGTCGATACTGACGCCCATATATTTT	CAISESILTPIYF
.	TRBV20-1	.	TRBJ2-3	TGCAGTGCTCAACCGACAGATACGCAGTATTTT	CSAQPTDTQYF